Shown below are 29 T cell receptor beta chains from a single sample sequenced in a study of technical replicates of blood from several donors. Sequencing was performed with immunoSEQ multiplex PCR; in TCRdb, only in-frame clones are kept and a portion is missing. The data show around 70,000 clones, approximately 94% seen once. The sequenced sample consisted of T cells isolated from PBMCs. All receptors derive from a human donor in good health.

The chain links TRBV10-3 to TRBJ1-2; D remains unclear. Between the trimmed V and J ends, which lost 6 bases and 4 bases, there was a span of 9 bases. Germline V CDR1 and CDR2: ENHRY, SYGVKD. The CDR3 sequence is 12 residues long. CDR3 DNA sequence: TGTGCCATCAGCCGACATTCCTATGGCTACACCTTC. Translating it yields CAISRHSYGYTF.

This clone was observed a few times. The chain recombines TRBV18 with TRBJ1-1, with D perhaps matching TRBD1 (6 bases). The germline V gene encodes CDR1 KGHSH and CDR2 LQKENI. This CDR3 comprises 15 residues. V gave up 0 bases and J gave up 0 bases, with 8 bases separating them. The CDR3 spells CASSPPTGMNTEAFF. CDR3 DNA sequence: TGTGCCAGCTCACCACCTACAGGGATGAACACTGAAGCTTTCTTT.

The chain joins TRBV7-9 to TRBJ2-7; TRBD2 aligns across 10 bases. The CDR3 is 15 residues long. Germline CDR1 and CDR2: SEHNR and FQNEAQ (reference sequence). V dropped 1 base and J dropped 3; count of bases not matched to a gene: 3. The CDR3 bases are TGTGCCAGCAGCTTAGAACTAGCGGGAAGCTACGAGCAGTACTTC. Protein: CASSLELAGSYEQYF.

V is TRBV6-4 and J is TRBJ2-1, with D unclear. The germline V gene has CDR1 MRHNA and CDR2 SNTAGT. The V end was cut by 6 bases, the J end by 5 bases, with 20 bases between. The CDR3 has 16 residues. DNA for the CDR3: TGTGCCAGCAGGCGCGAGCCGAGTGGCAGCGACAATGAGCAGTTCTTC. Amino acid sequence: CASRREPSGSDNEQFF.

The chain recombines TRBV30 with TRBJ1-2; D is ambiguous. V was shortened by 0 bases and J by 4 bases, with 15 bases between the two germline ends. The CDR3 spans 15 residues. Germline V gives CDR1 GTSNPN, CDR2 SVGIG (reference sequence). The CDR3 DNA is TGTGCCTGGAGTGTACGAAGGAGGGTAGTCTATGGCTACACCTTC. This gives the protein CAWSVRRRVVYGYTF.

The CDR3 DNA reads as TGTGCCAGCAGTTGGGATAGCGGTAACTCCTACAATGAGCAGTTCTTC. Translating gives CASSWDSGNSYNEQFF. The rearrangement uses TRBV6-5 and TRBJ2-1, with D possibly matching TRBD2 (6 bases). Germline assignment: CDR1 MNHEY and CDR2 SVGAGI. V was cut by 4 bases and J by 0 bases, with 13 bases left in between. CDR3 length: 16 residues.

The V call is TRBV30, the J call TRBJ2-5; D may be TRBD2 (6 bases). The DNA end is more similar to TRBJ2-7, so the J call may be wrong. The CDR3 is 16 residues long. Germline lookup yields CDR1 GTSNPN and CDR2 SVGIG (reference sequence). The CDR3 spells CAWSVLGGMGQDEQYF. For the CDR3, the DNA is TGTGCCTGGAGTGTACTCGGAGGGATGGGTCAGGACGAGCAGTACTTC.

The V gene is TRBV6-6, the J gene TRBJ2-5; a weak D match, TRBD1 (7 bases). CDR1 and CDR2 from the germline V gene are MNHNY and SVGAGI (reference sequence). Trimming pared 2 bases from V and 2 bases from J, leaving 15 bases between. This CDR3 contains 16 residues. CDR3 sequence reads: CASSYDGRGVQETQYF. The CDR3, as DNA: TGTGCCAGCAGTTACGATGGCAGGGGGGTGCAAGAGACCCAGTACTTC.

The chain employs TRBV27 and TRBJ2-7; 12 bases are a match to TRBD1. Germline-derived CDR1 and CDR2 are MNHEY and SMNVEV (reference sequence). The CDR3 totals 16 residues. V lost 5 bases, J lost 2 bases, and 7 bases stayed unmatched. The CDR3 DNA reads TGTGCCAGCAGTGGGACAGGGGGCAAGGGAACCTACGAGCAGTACTTC. Encoded protein: CASSGTGGKGTYEQYF.

The V call is TRBV19, the J call TRBJ1-5; 9 bases fit TRBD1. Germline V gives CDR1 LNHDA, CDR2 SQIVND (reference sequence). V lost 8 bases and J lost 6; bases outside the gene matches: 8. CDR3 length: 14 residues. This CDR3 reads CASRDRVKSQPQHF. CDR3 nucleotides: TGTGCCAGTCGGGACAGGGTAAAAAGTCAGCCCCAGCATTTT.

This clone is a singleton in its sample. This chain uses TRBV7-9 with TRBJ2-3; 9 bases line up with TRBD1. CDR3 length equals 17 residues. The germline CDR1 and CDR2 sequences are SEHNR and FQNEAQ (reference sequence). J lost 0 bases, V lost 5 bases, and 9 bases had no gene match. In DNA form, the CDR3 reads TGTGCCAGCAGCACCTTCACAGGGGGCCCTAGCACAGATACGCAGTATTTT. It specifies CASSTFTGGPSTDTQYF.

The chain is built from TRBV27 and TRBJ2-7; D unclear. CDR1 and CDR2 (germline): MNHEY, SMNVEV (reference sequence). Trimming took 0 bases from V and 3 from J, leaving 6 bases between them. The CDR3 covers 13 residues. CDR3 DNA sequence: TGTGCCAGCAGTTTATCCCTATTCTACGAGCAGTACTTC. Residues: CASSLSLFYEQYF.

This clone has just a few counts. The chain has TRBV7-6 and TRBJ1-2; maybe TRBD1 (5 bases). Germline CDR1 SGHVS, CDR2 FNYEAQ. Trimming shortened V by 8 bases and J by 8 bases, and 12 bases separated the two germline ends. CDR3 length: 11 residues. The CDR3 spells CASGGMVGYTF. The CDR3 DNA is TGTGCCAGCGGGGGGATGGTGGGCTACACCTTC.

V is TRBV11-2 and J is TRBJ1-2; a weak D match, TRBD1 (5 bases). The CDR3 sequence is 13 residues long. The V gene lost 5 bases and the J gene lost 7 bases, with 14 bases spanning the gap. CDR1 is SGHAT, CDR2 FQNNGV, per germline. The CDR3 DNA reads TGTGCCAGCAGCCCTCCCGGGGGAAGTGGCTACACCTTC. As protein: CASSPPGGSGYTF.

Regarding this clone: One junction end does not reproduce the germline sequence, and a read error may be involved. The genes are TRBV28 and TRBJ2-7; 11 positions agree with TRBD2. The CDR3 extends over 19 amino acids. Germline CDR1 and CDR2: MDHEN and SYDVKM. CDR3 in DNA: TGTGCCAGCAGCTTATCTTATGGACAGTGGCGGACTAGCGGGTACGAGCAGTACTTC. It yields the protein CASSLSYGQWRTSGYEQYF.

The rearrangement joins TRBV5-6 to TRBJ1-4, with 12 nucleotides matching TRBD1. Germline trimming cut 4 bases from V and 9 bases from J; bases unmatched to any gene: 7. This CDR3 has 15 residues. Germline V gives CDR1 SGHDT, CDR2 YYEEEE. The DNA for the CDR3 is TGTGCCAGCAGCGAATTCGGGACAGGGGGCCAAAAACTGTTTTTT. Encoded protein: CASSEFGTGGQKLFF.

The chain couples TRBV30 to TRBJ1-3, with D hard to call. V was shortened by 3 bases and J by 0 bases, with 9 bases between the two germline ends. Germline loops: CDR1 GTSNPN, CDR2 SVGIG (reference sequence). There are 14 residues in the CDR3. The CDR3 sequence: CAWREPNSGNTIYF. The CDR3 DNA reads TGTGCCTGGAGGGAGCCTAACTCTGGAAACACCATATATTTT.

The genes are TRBV11-2 and TRBJ2-7; the D is unclear. Germline CDR1 SGHAT, CDR2 FQNNGV. The CDR3 sequence is 13 residues long. V was cut by 6 bases and J by 4 bases, with 13 bases left in between. CDR3 in amino acids: CASSYREWYEQYF. The CDR3 coding sequence is TGTGCCAGCAGTTACAGAGAATGGTACGAGCAGTACTTC.

The chain carries TRBV7-9 and TRBJ2-7, with D possibly TRBD1 on 6 matching bases. Trimming removed 4 bases at V and 2 bases at J, with 9 bases between. The germline V gene has CDR1 SEHNR and CDR2 FQNEAQ (reference sequence). CDR3 size: 13 residues. The CDR3 loop reads CASSYRVTYEQYF. In DNA, the CDR3 is TGTGCCAGCAGCTACAGGGTTACCTACGAGCAGTACTTC.

This chain uses TRBV18 with TRBJ2-3; D is possibly TRBD2 (7 bases). Germline CDR1 is KGHSH and CDR2 is LQKENI. V lost 6 bases and J lost 2, with 18 bases in between. The CDR3 sequence is 16 residues long. As DNA, the CDR3 is TGTGCCAGCTCTCCCCCCGAGGGGGGGAACACAGATACGCAGTATTTT. It translates to CASSPPEGGNTDTQYF. Combining the CDR3 with reference TRBV18 and TRBJ2-3 gives the whole variable domain NAGVMQNPRHLVRRRGQEARLRCSPMKGHSHVYWYRQLPEEGLKFMVYLQKENIIDESGMPKERFSAEFPKEGPSILRIQQVVRGDSAAYFCASSPPEGGNTDTQYFGPGTRLTVL.

The chain joins TRBV27 to TRBJ1-5, with D maybe TRBD1 (5 bases). This CDR3 comprises 15 residues. V was pared by 2 bases and J by 7 bases, with 15 bases between. Germline V gene sequence: CDR1 MNHEY, CDR2 SMNVEV (reference sequence). The CDR3 is CASSLLSGGDQPQHF. The CDR3 nucleotides read TGTGCCAGCAGTTTACTCTCGGGGGGGGACCAGCCCCAGCATTTT.

The CDR3 is CASSGGTSAYNEQFF. CDR3 nucleotides: TGTGCCAGCAGTGGGGGGACTAGCGCTTACAATGAGCAGTTCTTC. The chain couples TRBV25-1 to TRBJ2-1, with 10 bases aligning to TRBD2. Germline loops: CDR1 MGHDK, CDR2 SYGVNS. Trimming took 4 bases from V and 4 from J; bases not matched to a gene: 4. This CDR3 comprises 15 residues. The complete variable domain, with remaining parts taken from reference TRBV25-1 and TRBJ2-1, reads EADIYQTPRYLVIGTGKKITLECSQTMGHDKMYWYQQDPGMELHLIHYSYGVNSTEKGDLSSESTVSRIRTEHFPLTLESARPSHTSQYLCASSGGTSAYNEQFFGPGTRLTVL.

The V gene is TRBV6-5, the J gene TRBJ1-3, with D possibly TRBD1 on 5 matching bases. Trimming stripped 2 bases from V and 0 bases from J, with 8 bases between. This CDR3 region has 15 residues. Germline loops: CDR1 MNHEY, CDR2 SVGAGI. The CDR3 loop is CASSYGRVSGNTIYF. CDR3 nucleotides: TGTGCCAGCAGTTACGGCAGGGTCTCTGGAAACACCATATATTTT.

This chain's CDR3 is CASSETSTEAFF. The CDR3 region has the DNA TGCGCCAGCAGTGAGACTAGCACTGAAGCTTTCTTT. J is TRBJ1-1 and V is TRBV10-2; no clear D. Looked up from germline, CDR1 is WSHSY and CDR2 is SAAADI. This CDR3 spans 12 amino acids. V gave up 2 bases and J gave up 4 bases, with 5 bases separating them.

The chain links TRBV27 to TRBJ1-1, with 7 nucleotides matching TRBD1. With 5 bases clipped from V and 0 bases from J, the junction kept 6 bases outside the gene matches. CDR3 length: 15 amino acids. Germline V gene sequence: CDR1 MNHEY, CDR2 SMNVEV (reference sequence). CDR3 sequence (DNA): TGTGCCAGCAGTCCGCGACAGGGTCTGAACACTGAAGCTTTCTTT. Amino acids: CASSPRQGLNTEAFF.

The chain couples TRBV18 to TRBJ1-2; the D is unclear. The germline gives CDR1 KGHSH, CDR2 LQKENI. Trimming took off 5 bases at V and 8 bases at J, with 24 bases between the two ends. This CDR3 contains 16 residues. In DNA form, the CDR3 reads TGTGCCAGCTCAGCCGAACTATCAGAAAGAAACCAGGGCTACACCTTC. Translated: CASSAELSERNQGYTF. The full variable domain, rest sourced from reference TRBV18 and TRBJ1-2, is NAGVMQNPRHLVRRRGQEARLRCSPMKGHSHVYWYRQLPEEGLKFMVYLQKENIIDESGMPKERFSAEFPKEGPSILRIQQVVRGDSAAYFCASSAELSERNQGYTFGSGTRLTVV.

The chain couples TRBV18 to TRBJ2-7, with D uncertain. Germline loops: CDR1 KGHSH, CDR2 LQKENI. The CDR3 has 15 residues. V dropped 0 bases and J dropped 3 bases, with 12 bases sitting between them. The CDR3 region has the DNA TGTGCCAGCTCACCACCGAGTGTATCAAGCTACGAGCAGTACTTC. This sequence encodes CASSPPSVSSYEQYF.

This chain connects TRBV5-6 to TRBJ1-4; D perhaps matches TRBD1 (5 bases). This CDR3 contains 16 residues. From germline, CDR1 is SGHDT and CDR2 YYEEEE. The V and J ends lost 3 bases and 6 bases respectively, with 18 bases between them. This CDR3 is CASSSLQGFRDEKLFF. CDR3 nucleotide sequence: TGTGCCAGCAGCTCGCTCCAGGGATTTCGAGATGAAAAACTGTTTTTT.

V is TRBV4-1 and J is TRBJ2-7; D ambiguous. The length of the CDR3 is 15 residues. V gave up 0 bases and J gave up 3 bases, with 12 bases separating them. Germline values: CDR1 MGHRA, CDR2 YSYEKL. CDR3 nucleotides: TGCGCCAGCAGCCAAGAAGAAGGTAGCCTCTACGAGCAGTACTTC. Encoded protein: CASSQEEGSLYEQYF.